A single T cell receptor beta chain is shown here with its context. This record comes from a study of cytomegalovirus exposure and HLA in healthy donors. The primer mix had 60 Vbeta and 13 Jbeta primers. Profiling relied on immunoSEQ multiplex PCR, and the TCRdb table lists in-frame clones only, not all of them. The sample has about 130,000 clones, about 82% seen once. The sequenced sample was PBMCs. The clonotype was recovered from a man aged 30 to 45 in good health.

The CDR3 region is CASSPPGGALNTEAFF. The DNA of the CDR3 is TGTGCCAGCTCACCCCCGGGTGGGGCCCTGAACACTGAAGCTTTCTTT. The chain has TRBV18 and TRBJ1-1; D is possibly TRBD1 (5 bases). The germline gives CDR1 KGHSH, CDR2 LQKENI. Trimming took off 3 bases at V and 0 bases at J, with 14 bases between the two ends. The length of the CDR3 is 16 residues.